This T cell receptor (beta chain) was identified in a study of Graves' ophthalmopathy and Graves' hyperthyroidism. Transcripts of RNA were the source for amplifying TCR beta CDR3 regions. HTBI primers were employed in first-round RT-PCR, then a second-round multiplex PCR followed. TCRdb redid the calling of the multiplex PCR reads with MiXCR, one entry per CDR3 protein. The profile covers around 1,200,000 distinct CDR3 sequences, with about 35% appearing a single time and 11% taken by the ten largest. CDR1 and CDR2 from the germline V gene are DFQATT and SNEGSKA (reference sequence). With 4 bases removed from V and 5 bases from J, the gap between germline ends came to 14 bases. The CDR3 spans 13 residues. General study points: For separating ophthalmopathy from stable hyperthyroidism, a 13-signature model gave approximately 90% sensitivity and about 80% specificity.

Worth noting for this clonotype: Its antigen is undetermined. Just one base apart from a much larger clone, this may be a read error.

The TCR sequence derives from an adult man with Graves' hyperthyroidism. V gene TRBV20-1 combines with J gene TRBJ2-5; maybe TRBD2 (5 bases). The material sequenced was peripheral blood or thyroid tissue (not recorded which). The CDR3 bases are TGCAGTGCTACTAGCAGGAGTATGGAGACCCAGTACTTC. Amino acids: CSATSRSMETQYF.